The next 29 T cell receptor beta chains were all read from a single sample in a study of T cells in Graves' hyperthyroidism and ophthalmopathy. Authors of the study amplified TCR beta CDR3 regions from RNA transcripts. Researchers ran a first-round RT-PCR on the TCR CDR3 using the HTBI primer set. TCRdb re-derived calls from the multiplex PCR reads in MiXCR, one entry per CDR3 protein. The repertoire holds 700,000 or so distinct CDR3 sequences, with 16% as singletons. The source material was blood. The receptors stem from a man aged 18 to 29 with Graves' hyperthyroidism.

V and J are TRBV18 and TRBJ1-4; D uncertain. V was pared by 1 base and J by 1 base, with 4 bases between. The CDR3 has 14 residues. Germline values: CDR1 KGHSH, CDR2 LQKENI. DNA of the CDR3: TGTGCCAGCTCACCACGGCAAACTAATGAAAAACTGTTTTTT. It encodes CASSPRQTNEKLFF.

This clonotype was observed many times. The rearrangement links TRBV2 to TRBJ2-6, with D perhaps matching TRBD1 (6 bases). Germline V gene data show CDR1 as SNHLY and CDR2 as FYNNEI. The V end lost 3 bases, the J end lost 0 bases, and 15 bases lay between the germline ends. There are 18 residues in the CDR3. Here the CDR3 DNA reads TGTGCCAGCAGTGAGTTCATAGGGACACTCTCTGGGGCCAACGTCCTGACTTTC. This sequence encodes CASSEFIGTLSGANVLTF.

This clonotype was detected many times. The chain combines TRBV30 with TRBJ1-2, with a possible D match to TRBD1 (5 bases). V lost 7 bases and J lost 5, with 20 bases in between. The CDR3 totals 14 residues. Germline V lookup: CDR1 GTSNPN, CDR2 SVGIG (reference sequence). DNA of the CDR3: TGTGCCTCCGTTAATTCAGGGAGTCGGTATGGCTACACCTTC. It is translated as CASVNSGSRYGYTF.

This chain connects TRBV11-2 to TRBJ2-1; D perhaps matches TRBD2 (6 bases). V gave up 0 bases and J gave up 3 bases, with 12 bases separating them. Per germline, CDR1 SGHAT and CDR2 FQNNGV. CDR3 length: 16 amino acids. CDR3 sequence (DNA): TGTGCCAGCAGCTTAGAGGCGGGATTTTACTACAATGAGCAGTTCTTC. Translated: CASSLEAGFYYNEQFF.

This clonotype has a handful of counts. The genes are TRBV2 and TRBJ1-4; 7 bases fit TRBD1. Trimming took 7 bases from V and 4 from J; bases not matched to a gene: 9. CDR3 length: 15 amino acids. The germline V gene encodes CDR1 SNHLY and CDR2 FYNNEI. Here the CDR3 reads CASKGSYRGNEKLFF. The CDR3 region has the DNA TGTGCCAGCAAAGGTTCCTACAGGGGTAATGAAAAACTGTTTTTT. The full variable domain, its missing parts supplied by reference TRBV2 and TRBJ1-4, is EPEVTQTPSHQVTQMGQEVILRCVPISNHLYFYWYRQILGQKVEFLVSFYNNEISEKSEIFDDQFSVERPDGSNFTLKIRSTKLEDSAMYFCASKGSYRGNEKLFFGSGTQLSVL.

About this clonotype: One end of the junction is discordant with germline, which a read error may explain. The chain is built from TRBV6-4 and TRBJ1-1; no clear D gene. Germline V lookup: CDR1 MRHNA, CDR2 SNTAGT. The CDR3 length is 15 residues. The CDR3 region is CASRSRRMKNTKAFF. The CDR3 DNA follows: TGTGCCAGCCGGTCAAGGCGAATGAAGAACACTAAAGCTTTCTTT.

This clonotype has only one observation. Since a much larger clone is just one base distant, this may be a read error. The chain couples TRBV20-1 to TRBJ2-7; 11 positions agree with TRBD2. The CDR3 runs 17 residues. Germline V lookup: CDR1 DFQATT, CDR2 SNEGSKA (reference sequence). This chain's CDR3 is CSARAFSGRAQEYEQCF. In DNA, the CDR3 is TGCAGTGCTAGAGCTTTTAGCGGGAGGGCCCAGGAGTACGAGCAGTGCTTC.

This clonotype was counted between two and nine times. V usage is TRBV5-8 and J usage is TRBJ2-1, with 9 bases matching TRBD2. In germline, CDR1 is SGHTS, CDR2 YDEGEE. This CDR3 contains 18 residues. The ends lost 0 bases at V and 6 bases at J; junction bases unmatched: 13. DNA of the CDR3: TGTGCCAGCAGCTTGGGAGAGGGAAGCGGGAGGTTCGGCAATGAGCAGTTCTTC. Protein: CASSLGEGSGRFGNEQFF.

This clonotype was counted many times. V gene TRBV28 combines with J gene TRBJ2-4, with D perhaps assigned TRBD1 or TRBD2 (5 bases each). V lost 8 bases and J 1 base, leaving 15 bases between the germline ends. This CDR3 is 15 amino acids long. The germline V gene has CDR1 MDHEN and CDR2 SYDVKM. This CDR3 is CASHGTVEAKNIQYF. CDR3 coding DNA: TGTGCCAGCCATGGGACCGTCGAGGCCAAAAACATTCAGTACTTC.

There are a few counts of this clonotype. The chain has TRBV2 and TRBJ2-6; weak D call: TRBD1 (6 bases). V was shortened by 2 bases and J by 2 bases, with 13 bases between the two germline ends. The V gene's germline CDR1 is SNHLY and CDR2 FYNNEI. The CDR3 has 17 amino acids. CDR3 sequence: CASSERGTTPGANVLTF. As DNA, the CDR3 is TGTGCCAGCAGTGAAAGGGGGACAACCCCTGGGGCCAACGTCCTGACTTTC.

This clonotype appeared many times. V gene TRBV7-8 combines with J gene TRBJ2-3; 14 bases align to TRBD2. The CDR3 sequence is 16 residues long. Losses at the gene ends were 3 bases for V and 6 bases for J; bases not matched to a gene: 5. CDR1 and CDR2 (germline): SGHVS, FQNEAQ. CDR3 region: CASSFRLAGGGDTQYF. The DNA for the CDR3 is TGTGCCAGCAGCTTTCGACTAGCGGGAGGGGGGGATACGCAGTATTTT.

This chain uses TRBV14 with TRBJ2-7; D is unresolved. The CDR3 runs to 12 residues. Germline assignment: CDR1 SGHDN and CDR2 FVKESK. V was trimmed by 4 bases and J by 5 bases, leaving 9 bases between them. The CDR3 sequence: CASSLGWHEQYF. CDR3 sequence (DNA): TGTGCCAGCAGCCTAGGATGGCACGAGCAGTACTTC. Supplemented by reference TRBV14 and TRBJ2-7, the full variable domain reads EAGVTQFPSHSVIEKGQTVTLRCDPISGHDNLYWYRRVMGKEIKFLLHFVKESKQDESGMPNNRFLAERTGGTYSTLKVQPAELEDSGVYFCASSLGWHEQYFGPGTRLTVT.

In its sample, this clonotype was seen a few times. CDR3 bases: TGTGCCAGCAGCGGACGGGGGACGGCGGATACTAACTATGGCTACACCTTC. Translated: CASSGRGTADTNYGYTF. The rearrangement uses TRBV9 and TRBJ1-2, with a weak D call TRBD1 (5 bases). Trimming removed 3 bases at V and 0 bases at J, with 18 bases between. The CDR3 consists of 17 residues. From germline, CDR1 is SGDLS and CDR2 YYNGEE.

This clonotype was detected ten times or more. The chain uses TRBV18 and TRBJ2-7, with 11 bases lining up with TRBD1. V shed 3 bases, J shed 4 bases, and the junction held 5 bases outside the gene matches. The CDR3 totals 15 residues. Germline CDR1 reads KGHSH; CDR2 reads LQKENI. This chain's CDR3 is CASSPTDRGLYEQYF. The CDR3 nucleotides read TGTGCCAGCTCACCTACGGACAGGGGGCTTTACGAGCAGTACTTC.

A few counts support this clonotype. This chain joins TRBV30 and TRBJ2-4; 8 nucleotides agree with TRBD1. Unmatched junction bases numbered 11, after V lost 2 bases and J lost 8 bases. This CDR3 region has 15 residues. The germline CDR1 and CDR2 sequences are GTSNPN and SVGIG (reference sequence). The CDR3 nucleotides are TGTGCCTGGAGTCAGCTCGGACAGGGTACGGACATTCAGTACTTC. It translates to CAWSQLGQGTDIQYF.

Only a few counts were recorded for this clonotype. The genes are TRBV20-1 and TRBJ2-7; TRBD1 matches at 8 bases. V was pared by 3 bases and J by 3 bases, with 13 bases of the junction left unmatched. The CDR3 length is 16 residues. Germline V lookup: CDR1 DFQATT, CDR2 SNEGSKA (reference sequence). The CDR3 sequence is CSASPLLRQGIYEQYF. The CDR3 nucleotides are TGCAGTGCTAGTCCACTCCTCCGACAGGGGATCTACGAGCAGTACTTC.

At least ten counts were recorded for this clonotype. The chain recombines TRBV2 with TRBJ1-5, with D possibly TRBD1 on 5 matching bases. In germline, CDR1 is SNHLY, CDR2 FYNNEI. The V and J ends lost 0 bases and 4 bases respectively, with 10 bases between them. CDR3 length: 15 amino acids. The CDR3 DNA follows: TGTGCCAGCAGTGAAGCGGGGACGGGGAATCAGCCCCAGCATTTT. It is translated as CASSEAGTGNQPQHF.

In this sample, this clonotype turned up many times. This chain joins TRBV3-1 and TRBJ1-1; the match to TRBD1 covers 9 bases. Germline V CDR1 and CDR2: LGHDT, YNNKEL (reference sequence). The CDR3 has 17 residues. V was clipped by 0 bases and J by 5 bases; unmatched bases: 10. The CDR3 loop is CASSQDRGGQGRTEAFF. The CDR3 DNA reads as TGTGCCAGCAGCCAAGATCGGGGAGGACAGGGGAGGACTGAAGCTTTCTTT. The variable domain in full, with the rest retrieved from reference TRBV3-1 and TRBJ1-1, is DTAVSQTPKYLVTQMGNDKSIKCEQNLGHDTMYWYKQDSKKFLKIMFSYNNKELIINETVPNRFSPKSPDKAHLNLHINSLELGDSAVYFCASSQDRGGQGRTEAFFGQGTRLTVV.

This clonotype has at least ten counts. V usage is TRBV9 and J usage is TRBJ2-7; 9 bases align to TRBD1. This CDR3 has 15 residues. Germline trimming cut 0 bases from V and 1 base from J; bases unmatched to any gene: 2. CDR1 and CDR2 (germline): SGDLS, YYNGEE. DNA of the CDR3: TGTGCCAGCAGCGTAGAGACAGGGGGGTCCTACGAGCAGTACTTC. Translating gives CASSVETGGSYEQYF.

The CDR3 nucleotides read TGTGCCAGCAGGGGGCCTGGACAGGGCGACTACGAGCAGTACTTC. It encodes CASRGPGQGDYEQYF. The chain combines TRBV28 with TRBJ2-7, with TRBD1 identical over 8 bases. The germline CDR1 and CDR2 sequences are MDHEN and SYDVKM. This CDR3 spans 15 amino acids. The V and J ends lost 6 bases and 3 bases, in that order; junction bases with no gene match: 10. Based on the CDR3 plus reference TRBV28 and TRBJ2-7, the full variable domain is DVKVTQSSRYLVKRTGEKVFLECVQDMDHENMFWYRQDPGLGLRLIYFSYDVKMKEKGDIPEGYSVSREKKERFSLILESASTNQTSMYLCASRGPGQGDYEQYFGPGTRLTVT.

This clonotype has only a few counts. CDR3 sequence: CASSLDTFSEQYF. CDR3 sequence (DNA): TGCGCCAGCAGCTTGGACACTTTCTCCGAGCAGTACTTC. This chain links TRBV5-1 with TRBJ2-7; D call uncertain. The CDR3 runs to 13 residues. V gave up 0 bases and J gave up 6 bases, with 10 bases separating them. Germline V lookup: CDR1 SGHRS, CDR2 YFSETQ.

Remarks on this clonotype: A much more abundant neighbour one base away suggests this may be a read error. The chain is built from TRBV12-3 or TRBV12-4 and TRBJ2-2; tentative D call: TRBD2 (5 bases). This CDR3 contains 13 residues. The CDR3 loop is CASSAKNTGKLFF. For the CDR3, the DNA is TGTGCCAGCAGTGCGAAGAACACCGGGAAGCTGTTTTTT.

This clonotype was observed at least ten times. V and J are TRBV12-3 or TRBV12-4 and TRBJ1-5; the D is unclear. The germline V and J ends were trimmed by 6 bases and 5 bases, with 11 bases remaining between them. This CDR3 contains 13 residues. The CDR3 DNA follows: TGTGCCAGCAGCCCTAGGAGGGATCAGCCCCAGCATTTT. Protein: CASSPRRDQPQHF.

This clonotype came up many times. The rearrangement uses TRBV28 and TRBJ2-6; unclear D gene. The CDR3 totals 16 residues. Trimming cost V 5 bases and J 0 bases, with 11 bases left between them. Germline values: CDR1 MDHEN, CDR2 SYDVKM. CDR3 amino acids: CASSPGRISGANVLTF. CDR3 nucleotide sequence: TGTGCCAGCAGTCCTGGACGGATCTCTGGGGCCAACGTCCTGACTTTC.

This clonotype showed up just a few times. The rearrangement joins TRBV2 to TRBJ2-7, with D possibly being TRBD2 (5 bases). Germline V gene lookup returns CDR1 SNHLY and CDR2 FYNNEI. Deletions cut 3 bases from V and 5 bases from J, with 8 bases between. This CDR3 spans 12 amino acids. CDR3 loop: CASSENGNEQYF. In DNA form, the CDR3 reads TGTGCCAGCAGTGAGAACGGGAACGAGCAGTACTTC. The full variable domain, rest sourced from reference TRBV2 and TRBJ2-7, is EPEVTQTPSHQVTQMGQEVILRCVPISNHLYFYWYRQILGQKVEFLVSFYNNEISEKSEIFDDQFSVERPDGSNFTLKIRSTKLEDSAMYFCASSENGNEQYFGPGTRLTVT.

In its sample, this clonotype was seen a few times. This chain joins TRBV29-1 and TRBJ2-1; possibly TRBD1 for D (6 bases). The CDR3 has 15 amino acids. The V end lost 2 bases, the J end lost 3 bases, and 14 bases lay between the germline ends. CDR1 is SQVTM and CDR2 is ANQGSEA in the germline V gene. The CDR3 coding sequence is TGCAGCGTTGAACCTAACCAGGGGTTCTACAATGAGCAGTTCTTC. Translated: CSVEPNQGFYNEQFF.

This clonotype was seen repeatedly, ten times or more. The chain carries TRBV9 and TRBJ2-1, with 8 bases aligning to TRBD2. Germline CDR1 SGDLS, CDR2 YYNGEE. With 3 bases clipped from V and 7 bases from J, the junction kept 6 bases outside the gene matches. This CDR3 spans 14 amino acids. The CDR3 is CASSAGGRLNEQFF. CDR3 sequence (DNA): TGTGCCAGCAGCGCGGGCGGGAGGTTGAATGAGCAGTTCTTC.

This clonotype was picked up many times. The CDR3 DNA sequence: TGTGCCAGCAGTGAGGACAGGGGGAAAGGGGCCAACGTCCTGACTTTC. Its protein product is CASSEDRGKGANVLTF. The V call is TRBV2, the J call TRBJ2-6; 10 bases agree with TRBD1. The CDR3 totals 16 residues. The J segment lost 4 bases and the V segment lost 3 bases, leaving 3 bases of the junction unmatched. Germline V gives CDR1 SNHLY, CDR2 FYNNEI.

This clonotype was observed a few times. The chain is built from TRBV5-6 and TRBJ1-2; perhaps TRBD1 as D (6 bases). Trimming removed 2 bases at V and 3 bases at J, with 11 bases between. This CDR3 is 14 amino acids long. Germline V gives CDR1 SGHDT, CDR2 YYEEEE. The CDR3 loop reads CASSFDRLDYGYTF. The CDR3 coding sequence is TGTGCCAGCAGCTTTGACAGGCTGGACTATGGCTACACCTTC.